Included here is one T cell receptor beta chain sequence, with context. CDR3 length: 14 amino acids. The V gene end was trimmed by 8 bases and the J gene end by 6 bases; junction bases not matched to a gene: 7. CDR1 MNHNY and CDR2 SVGAGI come from the germline V gene (reference sequence). The data belong to a study of OX40 agonist ivuxolimab in advanced cancers. Data came from immunoSEQ multiplex PCR; TCRdb stores just in-frame clones and leaves some out. The sample lists 55,000 to 80,000 clones; 92% were seen once. Sequenced here: CD4+ or CD8+ T cells sorted from blood, sampled in a trial of the OX40 agonist ivuxolimab. The chain recombines TRBV6-6 with TRBJ2-1; 10 bases are shared with TRBD2. The receptor was derived from an adult with an advanced solid tumor such as melanoma, head and neck, liver or kidney cancer. DNA of the CDR3: TGTGCCAGCCAATCTAGCGGGGGAGCCAATGAGCAGTTCTTC. It yields the protein CASQSSGGANEQFF.